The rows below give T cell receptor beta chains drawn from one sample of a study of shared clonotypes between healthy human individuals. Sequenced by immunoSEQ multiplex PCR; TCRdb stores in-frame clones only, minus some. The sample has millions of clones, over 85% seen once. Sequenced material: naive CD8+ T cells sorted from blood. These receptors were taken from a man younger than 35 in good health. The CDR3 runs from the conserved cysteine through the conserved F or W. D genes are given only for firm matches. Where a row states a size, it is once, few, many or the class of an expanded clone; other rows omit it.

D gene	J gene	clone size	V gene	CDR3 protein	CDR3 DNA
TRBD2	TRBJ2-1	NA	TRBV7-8	CASSPEAGGYNEQFF	TGTGCCAGCAGCCCAGAAGCGGGAGGCTACAATGAGCAGTTCTTC
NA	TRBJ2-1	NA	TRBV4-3	CASSQFLTISSYNEQFF	TGCGCCAGCAGCCAATTCTTGACGATCAGTTCATACAATGAGCAGTTCTTC
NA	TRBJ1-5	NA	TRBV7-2	CASSLNGQPQHF	TGTGCCAGCAGCCTAAACGGGCAGCCCCAGCATTTT
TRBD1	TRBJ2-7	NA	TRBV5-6	CASSFGQGVVYEQYF	TGTGCCAGCAGCTTCGGTCAGGGGGTGGTTTACGAGCAGTACTTC
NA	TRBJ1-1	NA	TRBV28	CASSLPSGMGSTEAFF	TGTGCCAGCAGTTTACCCTCAGGGATGGGGAGCACTGAAGCTTTCTTT
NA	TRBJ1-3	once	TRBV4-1	CASSQGHPSGNTIYF	TGCGCCAGCAGCCAAGGACACCCCTCTGGAAACACCATATATTTT
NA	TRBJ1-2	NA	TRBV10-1	CASRGGQVSDYGYTF	TGCGCCAGCAGGGGGGGGCAGGTGAGTGACTATGGCTACACCTTC
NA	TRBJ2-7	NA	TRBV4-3	CASSQEEDKRYEQYF	TGCGCCAGCAGCCAAGAGGAGGACAAGCGCTACGAGCAGTACTTC
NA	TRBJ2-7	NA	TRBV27	CASSLGGSTYEQYF	TGTGCCAGCAGTTTAGGGGGGTCAACCTACGAGCAGTACTTC
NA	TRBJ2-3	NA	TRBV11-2	CASSLVTGQGRDTQYF	TGTGCCAGCAGCTTAGTAACTGGGCAGGGGAGAGATACGCAGTATTTT
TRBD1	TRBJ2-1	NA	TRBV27	CASSPWTGDHNEQFF	TGTGCCAGCAGTCCATGGACAGGGGATCACAATGAGCAGTTCTTC
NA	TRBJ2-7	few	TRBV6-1	CASSEETLEGFYEQYF	TGTGCCAGCAGTGAGGAGACTCTGGAAGGGTTCTACGAGCAGTACTTC
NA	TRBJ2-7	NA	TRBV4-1	CASSARVGYEQYF	TGCGCCAGCAGCGCCAGGGTAGGGTACGAGCAGTACTTC
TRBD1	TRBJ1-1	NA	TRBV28	CASSTGTGRPTVSTVPEAFF	TGTGCCAGCAGTACCGGGACAGGGAGACCCACAGTGTCAACAGTCCCTGAAGCTTTCTTT
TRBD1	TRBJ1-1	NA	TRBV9	CASSLDRDLVNTEAFF	TGTGCCAGCAGCCTCGACAGGGACTTGGTGAACACTGAAGCTTTCTTT
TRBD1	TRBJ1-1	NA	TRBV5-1	CASSLDRGPTEAFF	TGCGCCAGCAGCTTAGACAGGGGACCCACTGAAGCTTTCTTT
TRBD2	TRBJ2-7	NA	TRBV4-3	CASSQSTSGSSYEQYF	TGCGCCAGCAGCCAATCGACTAGCGGGAGCTCCTACGAGCAGTACTTC
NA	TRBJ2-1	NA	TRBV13	CASSLGSYNEQFF	TGTGCCAGCAGCCTGGGGTCCTACAATGAGCAGTTCTTC
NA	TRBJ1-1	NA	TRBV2	CASSVGAWGTEAFF	TGTGCCAGCAGTGTAGGGGCATGGGGCACTGAAGCTTTCTTT
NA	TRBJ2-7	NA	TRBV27	CASSFGRGQGLYEQYF	TGTGCCAGCAGTTTTGGGCGGGGGCAGGGGCTCTACGAGCAGTACTTC
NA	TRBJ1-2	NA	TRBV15	CATSREQEGGYTF	TGTGCCACCAGCAGAGAGCAGGAAGGCGGCTACACCTTC
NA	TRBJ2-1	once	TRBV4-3	CASSQDSAAYNEQFF	TGCGCCAGCAGCCAAGATTCGGCGGCCTACAATGAGCAGTTCTTC
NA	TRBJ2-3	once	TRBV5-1	CASALTGDTQYF	TGCGCCAGCGCCCTTACGGGAGATACGCAGTATTTT